Below, 11 T cell receptor beta chains from the same sample are listed, as sequenced in a study of Graves' ophthalmopathy and Graves' hyperthyroidism. The authors amplified TCR beta CDR3 regions, and they did so from RNA transcripts for repertoire sequencing. Following a first-round RT-PCR that used HTBI primers, a second-round multiplex PCR was carried out. TCRdb reprocessed the multiplex PCR reads with MiXCR, giving one entry per CDR3 protein. The sample has approximately 700,000 distinct CDR3 sequences, roughly 41% seen once; the top ten hold under 3.5%. Sequenced input: peripheral blood. These receptors originate from an adult man with Graves' ophthalmopathy.

A note on this clonotype: A much larger clone differs by one base, so this may be a read error. The rearrangement joins TRBV2 to TRBJ1-1; D might be TRBD1 (6 bases). Germline values: CDR1 SNHLY, CDR2 FYNNEI. The CDR3 is made up of 15 amino acids. The CDR3 sequence is CASREEQTGNTEAFF. The DNA for the CDR3 is TGTGCCAGCAGAGAAGAACAGACAGGTAACACTGAAGCTTTCTTT.

The rearrangement uses TRBV25-1 and TRBJ1-6, with a weak D call TRBD1 (5 bases). The CDR3 is made up of 14 amino acids. Deletions cut 8 bases from V and 9 bases from J, with 17 bases between. Looked up from germline, CDR1 is MGHDK and CDR2 is SYGVNS. This CDR3 reads CASQDGGDGSPLHF. The CDR3 DNA follows: TGTGCCAGCCAAGATGGGGGGGATGGTTCACCCCTCCACTTT.

The chain has TRBV5-1 and TRBJ2-7; TRBD2 agrees at 11 bases. This CDR3 contains 16 residues. After removal of 3 bases from V and 6 bases from J, the junction contained 11 bases not matched to a gene. CDR1 SGHRS and CDR2 YFSETQ come from the germline V gene. This chain's CDR3 is CASSSELSGGAAEQYF. The CDR3 DNA reads as TGCGCCAGCAGCTCGGAACTTAGCGGGGGGGCCGCCGAGCAGTACTTC.

The chain joins TRBV7-9 to TRBJ1-1; maybe TRBD1 (6 bases). Trimming left V 8 bases short and J 11 bases short, with 21 bases between. CDR3 length: 13 amino acids. Germline V gene data show CDR1 as SEHNR and CDR2 as FQNEAQ (reference sequence). CDR3 nucleotides: TGTGCCAGCTGCCCGGGGGCGAGGAGGGGGGCTTTCTTT. Translated: CASCPGARRGAFF.

This clonotype was counted only a few times. The chain uses TRBV4-1 and TRBJ1-3; a possible D gene is TRBD1 (5 bases). The length of the CDR3 is 16 residues. V lost 1 base, J lost 0 bases, and 10 bases lay in between. Per germline, CDR1 MGHRA and CDR2 YSYEKL. Here the CDR3 DNA reads TGCGCCAGCAGCCAAGTAGGGGTTAGCTCTGGAAACACCATATATTTT. This sequence encodes CASSQVGVSSGNTIYF.

V is TRBV29-1 and J is TRBJ2-5, with D perhaps matching TRBD2 (5 bases). V lost 2 bases and J lost 5, with 12 bases in between. CDR1 and CDR2 (germline): SQVTM, ANQGSEA. There are 13 residues in the CDR3. The CDR3 loop reads CSVEHGLGETQYF. The CDR3 bases are TGCAGCGTTGAACATGGACTGGGGGAGACCCAGTACTTC.

This clonotype occurred many times. The chain combines TRBV10-3 with TRBJ1-5, with D unclear. Per the germline V gene, CDR1 is ENHRY and CDR2 is SYGVKD. The V end lost 3 bases, the J end lost 7 bases, and 10 bases lay between the germline ends. This CDR3 has 13 residues. The CDR3 sequence: CAISEGRDQPQHF. DNA for the CDR3: TGTGCCATCAGTGAAGGCAGAGACCAGCCCCAGCATTTT.

This chain uses TRBV25-1 with TRBJ1-1; D is unclear. CDR3 size: 15 residues. Trimming left V 11 bases short and J 1 base short, with 20 bases between. Per germline, CDR1 MGHDK and CDR2 SYGVNS. The chain's CDR3 is CAWSALSGWNTEAFF. As DNA, the CDR3 is TGTGCCTGGAGTGCGTTGTCGGGTTGGAACACTGAAGCTTTCTTT.

The genes are TRBV6-5 and TRBJ1-1; D unclear. The CDR3 totals 16 residues. The germline V gene encodes CDR1 MNHEY and CDR2 SVGAGI. Trimming removed 2 bases from V and 0 bases from J, with 13 bases in between. CDR3 DNA: TGTGCCAGCAGTTACCGGGTCGGCAGGATGAACACTGAAGCTTTCTTT. Its translation: CASSYRVGRMNTEAFF.

This clonotype showed up just once. The rearrangement joins TRBV29-1 to TRBJ2-5, with D perhaps matching TRBD1 or TRBD2 (6 bases each). CDR1 and CDR2 (germline): SQVTM, ANQGSEA. V gave up 7 bases and J gave up 2 bases, with 14 bases separating them. The CDR3 spans 13 residues. The CDR3 bases are TGCAGCGGGGGGGCCTACCTTCAAGAGACCCAGTACTTC. Translating gives CSGGAYLQETQYF.

Details on this clonotype: No conserved phenylalanine or tryptophan ends this CDR3, so it is likely a read error. The DNA is left out, because the CDR3 cannot be placed on it with certainty; the CDR3 is given as TCRdb lists it. The V gene is TRBV9, the J gene TRBJ2-6; TRBD1 is the table's D call and was not checked against the DNA. Germline V gene data show CDR1 as SGDLS and CDR2 as YYNGEE. The CDR3 has 8 residues if both end residues are counted. CDR3 region: CATTTGEA.